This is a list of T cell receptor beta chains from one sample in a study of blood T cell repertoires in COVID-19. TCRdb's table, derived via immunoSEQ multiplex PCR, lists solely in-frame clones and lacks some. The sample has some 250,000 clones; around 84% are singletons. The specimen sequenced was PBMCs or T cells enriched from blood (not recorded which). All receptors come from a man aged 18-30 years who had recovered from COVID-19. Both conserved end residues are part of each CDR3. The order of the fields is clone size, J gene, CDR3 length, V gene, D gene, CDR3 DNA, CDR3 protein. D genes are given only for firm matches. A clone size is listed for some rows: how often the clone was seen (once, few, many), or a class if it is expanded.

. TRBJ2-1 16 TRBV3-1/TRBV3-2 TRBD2 TGTGCCAGCAGCCCCCCAGCGGGGGGACTCGGTGAGGAGCAGTTCTTC CASSPPAGGLGEEQFF
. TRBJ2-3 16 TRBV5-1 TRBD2 TGCGCCAGCAGCTTGGCTGCTAGCGGAAGCACAGATACGCAGTATTTT CASSLAASGSTDTQYF
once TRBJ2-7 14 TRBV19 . TGTGCCGTGTCCCCAAGTGGGGGGTTCTCCGAGCAGTACTTC CAVSPSGGFSEQYF
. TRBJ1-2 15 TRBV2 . TGTGCCAGCAGCGCCGAGGGCCTTACTAACTATGGCTACACCTTC CASSAEGLTNYGYTF
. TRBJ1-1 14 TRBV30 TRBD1 TGTGCCTGGAGTACGGGACAGGGTTTTACTGAAGCTTTCTTT CAWSTGQGFTEAFF
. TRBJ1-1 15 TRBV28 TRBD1 TGTGCCAGCAGCCTAACAGGGGCGCTGATCACTGAAGCTTTCTTT CASSLTGALITEAFF
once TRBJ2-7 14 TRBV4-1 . TGCGCCAGCAGCCAAGGCGTCGGCTCCTACGAGCAGTACTTC CASSQGVGSYEQYF
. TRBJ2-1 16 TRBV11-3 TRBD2 TGTGCCAGCAGCTTAGGGCGGGAGATTATCGTATATGAGCAGTTCTTC CASSLGREIIVYEQFF
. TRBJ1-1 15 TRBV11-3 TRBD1 TGTGCCAGCAGCCCCCAACAGGGGGCGGTCACTGAAGCTTTCTTT CASSPQQGAVTEAFF
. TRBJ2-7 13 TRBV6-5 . TGTGCCAGCAGTAGGGACTGGAGCTACGAGCAGTACTTC CASSRDWSYEQYF
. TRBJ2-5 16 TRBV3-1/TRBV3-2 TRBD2 TGTGCCAGCAGCCAAGCAGGACTAGCGGGGGGGGAGACCCAGTACTTC CASSQAGLAGGETQYF
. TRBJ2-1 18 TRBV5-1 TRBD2 TGCGCCAGCAGCTTGCGGAGCGGGGGCCCGAGCTCCTACAATGAGCAGTTCTTC CASSLRSGGPSSYNEQFF
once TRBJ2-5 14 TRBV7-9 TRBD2 TGTGCCAGCAGCTTCGCTACTAGCGAAGAGACCCAGTACTTC CASSFATSEETQYF
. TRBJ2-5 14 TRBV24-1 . TGTGCCACCAGTGACCGAGCCAGGGAAGAGACCCAGTACTTC CATSDRAREETQYF
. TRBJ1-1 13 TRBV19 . TGTGCCTGCCGACTGGATCTGAACACTGAAGCTTTCTTT CACRLDLNTEAFF
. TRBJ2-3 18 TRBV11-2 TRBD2 TGTGCCAGCACCATCAGGGCGGGGGTCCCGTCCTACACAGATACGCAGTATTTT CASTIRAGVPSYTDTQYF
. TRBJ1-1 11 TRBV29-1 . TGCAGCGTTGAAGGAGGCACAGAAGCTTTCTTT CSVEGGTEAFF
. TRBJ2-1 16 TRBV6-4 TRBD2 TGTGCCAGCAGCGAGGAGGGACTAGCTATCTACAATGAGCAGTTCTTC CASSEEGLAIYNEQFF
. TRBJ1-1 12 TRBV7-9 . TGTGCCAGCAGTTCTAACAGGGCTGGAGCTTTCTTT CASSSNRAGAFF
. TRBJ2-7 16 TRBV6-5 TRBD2 TGTGCCAGCAGTTACTCGACTAGCGGGAGTCGCTACGAGCAGTACTTC CASSYSTSGSRYEQYF
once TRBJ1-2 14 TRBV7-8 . TGTGCCAGCAACCCCTTCCCGGGGTCCTATGCCTACACCTTC CASNPFPGSYAYTF
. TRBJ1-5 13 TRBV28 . TGTGCCAGCAGGAGGGCCCTTAATCAGCCCCAGCATTTT CASRRALNQPQHF
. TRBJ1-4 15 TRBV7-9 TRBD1 TGTGCCAGCAGCGTTCAGGGGGCTACTAATGAAAAACTGTTTTTT CASSVQGATNEKLFF
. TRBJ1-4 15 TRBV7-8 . TGTGCCAGCAGCTTAATAGCCGGTTCTTATGAAAAACTGTTTTTT CASSLIAGSYEKLFF
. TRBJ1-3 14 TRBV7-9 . TGTGCCAGCAGCTTGCAGATCTCTGGAAACACCATATATTTT CASSLQISGNTIYF
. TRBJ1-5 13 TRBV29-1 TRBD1 TGCAGCGTTGGAGAACAGGGGAATCAGCCCCAGCATTTT CSVGEQGNQPQHF
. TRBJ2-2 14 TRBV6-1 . TGTGCCAGCAGTGAAAAAAGTATTACAGGGGAGCTGTTTTTT CASSEKSITGELFF
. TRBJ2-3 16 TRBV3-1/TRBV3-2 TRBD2 TGTGCCAGCAGCCAAGGACAGCGGGGAGGGAGGGATACGCAGTATTTT CASSQGQRGGRDTQYF
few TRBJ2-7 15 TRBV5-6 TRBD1 TGTGCCAGCAGCTTGGCGGACAGGGGGTGGAACGAGCAGTACTTC CASSLADRGWNEQYF
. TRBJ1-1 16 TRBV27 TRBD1 TGTGCCAGCAGTTATAGGGCTACAGGGGGACCCACTGAAGCTTTCTTT CASSYRATGGPTEAFF
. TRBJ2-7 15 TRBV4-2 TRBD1 TGTGCCAGCAGCCAGGGGACAGGGGGCCTTTACGAGCAGTACTTC CASSQGTGGLYEQYF
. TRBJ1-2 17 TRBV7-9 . TGTGCCAGCAGCCCCGGAGACAGTGAAGGGCCTTCGGATGGCTACACCTTC CASSPGDSEGPSDGYTF
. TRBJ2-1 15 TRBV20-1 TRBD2 TGCAGTGCTAGTAAGGGACTAGCCTCCTACAATGAGCAGTTCTTC CSASKGLASYNEQFF
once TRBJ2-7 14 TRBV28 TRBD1 TGTGCCAGCACCGCCGTGGACAGGACCTACGAGCAGTACTTC CASTAVDRTYEQYF
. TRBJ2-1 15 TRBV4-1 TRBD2 TGCGCCAGCAGGTTGACTAGCGGGGGGAGCGGTGAGCAGTTCTTC CASRLTSGGSGEQFF
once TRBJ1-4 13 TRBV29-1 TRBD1 TGCAGCGTTCGGGACAGCCTTACTGAAAAACTGTTTTTT CSVRDSLTEKLFF
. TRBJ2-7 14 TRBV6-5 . TGTGCCAGCAGTTACTTCATTGGGGGGAGGGAGCAGTACTTC CASSYFIGGREQYF
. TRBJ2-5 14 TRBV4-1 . TGCGCCAGCAGCCCAGAAGTTCGGTTAGAGACCCAGTACTTC CASSPEVRLETQYF
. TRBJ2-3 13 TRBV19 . TGTGCCAGTAGTATTGCAGTCACAGATACGCAGTATTTT CASSIAVTDTQYF
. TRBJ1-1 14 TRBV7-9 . TGTGCCAGCAGCTTATTTGAGGGAGGCACTGAAGCTTTCTTT CASSLFEGGTEAFF
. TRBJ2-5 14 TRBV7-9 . TGTGCCAGCAGCTTAGGTAACATCCAAGAGACCCAGTACTTC CASSLGNIQETQYF
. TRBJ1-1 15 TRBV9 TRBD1 TGTGCCAGCAGCGTAGTTCACAGGGGCAACACTGAAGCTTTCTTT CASSVVHRGNTEAFF
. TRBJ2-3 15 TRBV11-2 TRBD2 TGTGCCAGCAGCGTGCCTCGGGGGGGCCGAGGTACGCAGTATTTT CASSVPRGGRGTQYF
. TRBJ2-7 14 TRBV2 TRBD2 TGTGCCAGCAGTGATCTAGCGGAGCCTTACGAGCAGTACTTC CASSDLAEPYEQYF
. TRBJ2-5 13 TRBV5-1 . TGCGCCAGCAGCTTGGCCCTACAAGAGACCCAGTACTTC CASSLALQETQYF
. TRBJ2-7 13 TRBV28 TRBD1 TGTGCCAGCAGGAATGACAGGGGGTGGGAGCAGTACTTC CASRNDRGWEQYF
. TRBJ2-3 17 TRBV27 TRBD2 TGTGCCAGCAGTTTATTTACCCTAGCGGGAAGCACAGATACGCAGTATTTT CASSLFTLAGSTDTQYF
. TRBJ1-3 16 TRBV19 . TGTGCCAGTAGTATAGTTTCCAGCGACTCTGGAAACACCATATATTTT CASSIVSSDSGNTIYF
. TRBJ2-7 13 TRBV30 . TGTGCCTGGAATATAGGGGGGGGCTACGAGCAGTACTTC CAWNIGGGYEQYF
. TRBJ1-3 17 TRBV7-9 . TGTGCCAGCAGCCGAGCGGTGTCAGGTCTCTCTGGAAACACCATATATTTT CASSRAVSGLSGNTIYF
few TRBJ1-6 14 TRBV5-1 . TGCGCCAGCAGCTTCGAACAGGGAACTTCACCCCTCCACTTT CASSFEQGTSPLHF
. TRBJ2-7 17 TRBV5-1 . TGCGCCAGCAGCTTTACCCGGACAGAAACGGAGACCTACGAGCAGTACTTC CASSFTRTETETYEQYF
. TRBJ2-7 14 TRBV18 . TGTGCCAGCTCACCATTTGCCGGTCGTGACGAGCAGTACTTC CASSPFAGRDEQYF
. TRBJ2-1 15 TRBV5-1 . TGCGCCAGCAGCCTAGGAACGAGCTCCTACAATGAGCAGTTCTTC CASSLGTSSYNEQFF
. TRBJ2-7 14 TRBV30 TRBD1 TGTGCCTGGAGTGTAGGGACAGGGGCAAACGAGCAGTACTTC CAWSVGTGANEQYF
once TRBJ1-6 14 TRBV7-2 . TGTGCCACCCAAGACGGGGGTTTCAATTCACCCCTCCACTTT CATQDGGFNSPLHF